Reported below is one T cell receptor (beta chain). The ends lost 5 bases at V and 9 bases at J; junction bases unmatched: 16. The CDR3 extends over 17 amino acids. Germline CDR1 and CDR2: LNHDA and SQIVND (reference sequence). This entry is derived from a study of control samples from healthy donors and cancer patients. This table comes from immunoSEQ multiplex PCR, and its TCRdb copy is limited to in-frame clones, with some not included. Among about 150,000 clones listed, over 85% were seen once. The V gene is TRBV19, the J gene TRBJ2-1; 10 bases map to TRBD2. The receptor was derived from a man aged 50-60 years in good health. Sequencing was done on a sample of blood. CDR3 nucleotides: TGTGCCAGTAGTCTGAACCCCACCCCTAGCGGGAGCTTTGAGCAGTTCTTC. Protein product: CASSLNPTPSGSFEQFF.